Each of the 28 T cell receptor beta chains below was sequenced from the same sample in a study of brain T cells in children with intractable seizures. TCRdb keeps only in-frame clones here, not all; method: immunoSEQ multiplex PCR. The sample holds 88,000 or so clones, around 91% seen once. Specimen: peripheral blood, collected at surgery. The receptors here all came from a girl aged 2 to 9 with Rasmussen encephalitis and intractable seizures.

The rearrangement uses TRBV6-2 or TRBV6-3 and TRBJ1-5, with D tentatively TRBD1 (5 bases). The V and J ends lost 3 bases and 3 bases respectively, with 12 bases between them. This CDR3 is 15 amino acids long. Germline V lookup: CDR1 MNHEY, CDR2 SVGEGT. The CDR3 protein is CASSYGGGHNQPQHF. The CDR3 DNA reads as TGTGCCAGCAGTTATGGAGGAGGACACAATCAGCCCCAGCATTTT.

The chain uses TRBV11-2 and TRBJ2-1; the D gene is possibly TRBD2 (6 bases). The CDR3 loop spans 18 amino acids. V was trimmed by 4 bases and J by 4 bases, leaving 23 bases between them. The germline V gene has CDR1 SGHAT and CDR2 FQNNGV. The CDR3 DNA is TGTGCCAGCAGCTCTCCATCCCGTACGGGGGTCTGGTACAATGAGCAGTTCTTC. Protein product: CASSSPSRTGVWYNEQFF.

The chain combines TRBV3-1 (or the pseudogene TRBV3-2) with TRBJ1-3; TRBD1 aligns across 8 bases. The germline CDR1 and CDR2 sequences are LGHDT and YNNKEL (reference sequence). The junction had 3 bases not matched to a gene; V was cut back by 4 bases and J by 4 bases. The CDR3 length is 14 residues. In nucleotides, the CDR3 is TGTGCCAGCAGCCTTGGGACAGGCGGAAACACCATATATTTT. Translating it yields CASSLGTGGNTIYF.

The V gene is TRBV9, the J gene TRBJ1-1; no definite D call. With 3 bases removed from V and 5 bases from J, the gap between germline ends came to 17 bases. CDR1 and CDR2 from the germline V gene are SGDLS and YYNGEE. The CDR3 runs 15 residues. CDR3 DNA sequence: TGTGCCAGCAGCGCAGACCACTACGGGCGTACTGAAGCTTTCTTT. Protein product: CASSADHYGRTEAFF.

The V and J genes are TRBV12-3 or TRBV12-4 and TRBJ1-2, with D possibly matching TRBD1 (5 bases). The V end lost 2 bases, the J end lost 8 bases, and 9 bases lay between the germline ends. This CDR3 is built from 12 residues. The CDR3 sequence is CASSLQGWGYTF. CDR3 in DNA: TGTGCCAGCAGTTTACAGGGATGGGGCTACACCTTC.

V usage is TRBV18 and J usage is TRBJ2-3; possible D gene TRBD2, 6 bases. Germline V gives CDR1 KGHSH, CDR2 LQKENI. The CDR3 length is 15 residues. V was clipped by 1 base and J by 4 bases, with 12 bases between them. The CDR3 coding sequence is TGTGCCAGCTCACCACGGCGGGGTAGCGCAGATACGCAGTATTTT. Protein: CASSPRRGSADTQYF. The complete variable domain, with remaining parts taken from reference TRBV18 and TRBJ2-3, reads NAGVMQNPRHLVRRRGQEARLRCSPMKGHSHVYWYRQLPEEGLKFMVYLQKENIIDESGMPKERFSAEFPKEGPSILRIQQVVRGDSAAYFCASSPRRGSADTQYFGPGTRLTVL.

The chain joins TRBV7-6 to TRBJ1-1, with D perhaps TRBD1 (5 bases). The CDR3 extends over 15 amino acids. The germline V gene encodes CDR1 SGHVS and CDR2 FNYEAQ. V was clipped by 5 bases and J by 0 bases, with 13 bases between them. The CDR3 DNA reads TGTGCCAGCAGCCCCGCGACAGTTATGAACACTGAAGCTTTCTTT. Protein sequence: CASSPATVMNTEAFF.

V and J are TRBV7-2 and TRBJ2-7, with 9 nucleotides matching TRBD2. The CDR3 spans 13 residues. CDR1 is SGHTA, CDR2 FQGNSA, per germline. V shed 7 bases and J 3 bases; nucleotides not matched to a gene: 4. CDR3 amino acids: CASTRTSVYEQYF. Written as DNA, the CDR3 is TGTGCCAGCACGAGGACTAGCGTCTACGAGCAGTACTTC.

J is TRBJ1-2 and V is TRBV6-1; D uncertain. Trimming cost V 1 base and J 1 base, with 7 bases left between them. The CDR3 spans 14 residues. Germline values: CDR1 MNHNS, CDR2 SASEGT. CDR3: CASSEGPFNYGYTF. The DNA for the CDR3 is TGTGCCAGCAGTGAAGGCCCTTTTAACTATGGCTACACCTTC.

J is TRBJ2-5 and V is TRBV30, with no clear D. CDR1 GTSNPN and CDR2 SVGIG come from the germline V gene (reference sequence). Deletions cut 5 bases from V and 1 base from J, with 5 bases between. There are 11 residues in the CDR3. The CDR3 DNA sequence: TGTGCCTGGGGCCTCCAAGAGACCCAGTACTTC. Its translation is CAWGLQETQYF. Full variable domain (outside the CDR3, taken from reference TRBV30 and TRBJ2-5): SQTIHQWPATLVQPVGSPLSLECTVEGTSNPNLYWYRQAAGRGLQLLFYSVGIGQISSEVPQNLSASRPQDRQFILSSKKLLLSDSGFYLCAWGLQETQYFGPGTRLLVL.

The chain's CDR3 is CASSPRGNSTDTQYF. CDR3 sequence (DNA): TGTGCCAGCTCACCCCGGGGAAATAGCACAGATACGCAGTATTTT. V and J are TRBV18 and TRBJ2-3, with D perhaps matching TRBD2 (5 bases). The CDR3 has 15 amino acids. V was pared by 3 bases and J by 0 bases, with 10 bases between. Germline CDR1 is KGHSH and CDR2 is LQKENI.

The V gene is TRBV9, the J gene TRBJ2-7; weak D call: TRBD1 (5 bases). There are 14 residues in the CDR3. The V end lost 0 bases, the J end lost 2 bases, and 9 bases lay between the germline ends. CDR1 and CDR2 (germline): SGDLS, YYNGEE. CDR3 loop: CASSVEGNTYEQYF. The CDR3 DNA reads TGTGCCAGCAGCGTAGAGGGGAACACCTACGAGCAGTACTTC.

The V gene is TRBV30, the J gene TRBJ1-2, with a tentative D call TRBD1 (5 bases). V was shortened by 3 bases and J by 6 bases, with 14 bases between the two germline ends. Germline V gene sequence: CDR1 GTSNPN, CDR2 SVGIG (reference sequence). CDR3 size: 13 residues. As DNA, the CDR3 is TGTGCCTGGAGACAGGCGGCGTCTCATGGCTACACCTTC. Amino acids: CAWRQAASHGYTF. Complete variable domain (other parts from reference TRBV30 and TRBJ1-2): SQTIHQWPATLVQPVGSPLSLECTVEGTSNPNLYWYRQAAGRGLQLLFYSVGIGQISSEVPQNLSASRPQDRQFILSSKKLLLSDSGFYLCAWRQAASHGYTFGSGTRLTVV.

The CDR3 nucleotides read TGTGCCAGCAGGCACGAGACAGGACATAGCAATCAGCCCCAGCATTTT. Protein product: CASRHETGHSNQPQHF. The rearrangement joins TRBV2 to TRBJ1-5, with TRBD1 as a possible D gene (6 bases). The CDR3 totals 16 residues. Germline CDR1 is SNHLY and CDR2 is FYNNEI. With 6 bases removed from V and 0 bases from J, the gap between germline ends came to 15 bases.

The chain uses TRBV18 and TRBJ2-7, with D possibly being TRBD1 or TRBD2 (7 bases each). This CDR3 is 17 amino acids long. Germline loops: CDR1 KGHSH, CDR2 LQKENI. V lost 3 bases to trimming and J lost 2 bases, with 20 bases between them. CDR3 residues: CASSPLVSGTDPYEQYF. CDR3 DNA sequence: TGTGCCAGCTCACCGCTTGTCAGCGGGACAGACCCCTACGAGCAGTACTTC.

This CDR3 is CAIGITSYEQYF. The CDR3 region has the DNA TGTGCCATCGGAATTACCTCCTACGAGCAGTACTTC. The chain links TRBV10-3 to TRBJ2-7; no clear D. The V end was cut by 8 bases, the J end by 0 bases, with 8 bases between. Germline V gives CDR1 ENHRY, CDR2 SYGVKD. CDR3 length: 12 amino acids.

This rearrangement joins TRBV7-6 to TRBJ2-5; TRBD2 matches 11 bases. V lost 1 base to trimming and J lost 5 bases; unmatched junction nucleotides: 0. The CDR3 covers 14 residues. CDR1 is SGHVS and CDR2 is FNYEAQ in the germline V gene. The CDR3 sequence is CASSLGTSGETQYF. Here the CDR3 DNA reads TGTGCCAGCAGCTTAGGGACTAGCGGGGAGACCCAGTACTTC.

The chain couples TRBV13 to TRBJ2-1, with D tentatively TRBD2 (7 bases). Trimming stripped 7 bases from V and 6 bases from J, with 22 bases between. Germline V gene data show CDR1 as PRHDT and CDR2 as FYEKMQ (reference sequence). This CDR3 spans 16 amino acids. The CDR3 DNA follows: TGTGCCAGCATTCCCTATAAGGGGGGGCCGGTCAATGAGCAGTTCTTC. Protein product: CASIPYKGGPVNEQFF.

Here the CDR3 reads CASSLGYQGYTF. In DNA, the CDR3 is TGTGCCAGCAGTTTAGGGTATCAGGGCTACACCTTC. The chain combines TRBV28 with TRBJ1-2; D ambiguous. The V end was cut by 2 bases, the J end by 8 bases, with 9 bases between. Per the germline V gene, CDR1 is MDHEN and CDR2 is SYDVKM. The CDR3 contains 12 residues.

The J gene is TRBJ2-3, the V gene TRBV6-5; D is perhaps TRBD2 (6 bases). Germline CDR1 MNHEY, CDR2 SVGAGI. The CDR3 runs to 16 residues. The V and J ends lost 4 bases and 2 bases respectively, with 16 bases between them. The CDR3 sequence is CASSLGGFAITDTQYF. The CDR3 nucleotides are TGTGCCAGCAGTTTAGGAGGGTTCGCTATCACAGATACGCAGTATTTT.

The CDR3: CASSRKGGTEAFF. In DNA form, the CDR3 reads TGTGCCAGCAGCAGAAAAGGGGGCACTGAAGCTTTCTTT. The J gene is TRBJ1-1, the V gene TRBV7-2; D perhaps matches TRBD1 (6 bases). This CDR3 has 13 amino acids. Between the trimmed V and J ends, which lost 5 bases and 4 bases, there was a span of 11 bases. From germline, CDR1 is SGHTA and CDR2 FQGNSA.

DNA of the CDR3: TGTGCCAGCAGCGGGAAGGGGGGAGTCCTTGGCAATCAGCCCCAGCATTTT. Its protein product is CASSGKGGVLGNQPQHF. The chain is built from TRBV21-1 and TRBJ1-5. TRBV21-1 has pseudogene status. The CDR3 length is 17 residues.

This clone was counted a single time. The chain combines TRBV9 with TRBJ1-3; perhaps TRBD1 as D (5 bases). The V gene's germline CDR1 is SGDLS and CDR2 YYNGEE. The V gene lost 3 bases and the J gene lost 0 bases, with 16 bases spanning the gap. This CDR3 is built from 17 residues. The DNA for the CDR3 is TGTGCCAGCAGCGCCCAGGTGCGGGGGATCTCTGGAAACACCATATATTTT. Amino acids: CASSAQVRGISGNTIYF.

J is TRBJ1-1 and V is TRBV7-2; D is undetermined. Trimming cost V 3 bases and J 5 bases, with 10 bases left between them. Germline lookup yields CDR1 SGHTA and CDR2 FQGNSA. The CDR3 runs to 13 residues. The CDR3: CASSFMVLTEAFF. DNA for the CDR3: TGTGCCAGCAGCTTCATGGTTCTAACTGAAGCTTTCTTT.

This clone was seen more than once but under ten times. This sample includes further DNA sequences coding for the same CDR3. This chain uses TRBV9 with TRBJ1-5, with a weak D call TRBD1 (5 bases). This CDR3 is 14 amino acids long. In germline, CDR1 is SGDLS, CDR2 YYNGEE. V lost 2 bases to trimming and J lost 2 bases, with 8 bases between them. CDR3: CASSVGTGNQPQHF. The CDR3 DNA sequence: TGTGCCAGCAGCGTCGGGACGGGCAATCAGCCCCAGCATTTT.

CDR3 amino acids: CASSDGTGGNEQFF. In DNA, the CDR3 is TGTGCCAGCAGTGACGGGACAGGGGGCAATGAGCAGTTCTTC. The gene calls are TRBV6-4 and TRBJ2-1, with 11 positions matching TRBD1. The germline CDR1 and CDR2 sequences are MRHNA and SNTAGT. Trimming at V came to 2 bases and at J to 6 bases, leaving 0 bases not matched to a gene. This CDR3 spans 14 amino acids.

V gene TRBV18 combines with J gene TRBJ2-3; tentative D call: TRBD2 (5 bases). The ends were cut back, 3 bases at V and 6 bases at J, with 16 bases in the middle. CDR1 and CDR2 from the germline V gene are KGHSH and LQKENI. The length of the CDR3 is 15 residues. Here the CDR3 DNA reads TGTGCCAGCTCACCGAAACCCCGATCGGGGGATACGCAGTATTTT. Amino acids: CASSPKPRSGDTQYF.

The chain recombines TRBV11-3 with TRBJ2-3; 11 bases agree with TRBD1. Trimming took 3 bases from V and 4 from J; bases not matched to a gene: 3. The CDR3 consists of 15 residues. Germline V gene data show CDR1 as SGHNT and CDR2 as YENEEA. The DNA of the CDR3 is TGTGCCAGCAGCTTGGGACAGGGGGGGCCAGATACGCAGTATTTT. Protein sequence: CASSLGQGGPDTQYF.